This T cell receptor beta chain was found in a study of shared clonotypes between healthy human individuals. Study background: A donor's plate count was three for CD4 naive and three for CD4 memory; CD8 naive had two and CD8 memory one.

Naive CD8 populations comprised CD45RO-negative cells positively selected for CCR7, excluding terminally differentiated effector memory CD45RA+ cells. Donors included only healthy HIV-negative adults lacking recent acute infections or vaccinations. TCRdb's copy holds only in-frame clones and misses some; the assay was immunoSEQ multiplex PCR. The data show around 2,000,000 clones, approximately 94% seen once. The count of this clone is one. Antigen unknown. CDR1 and CDR2 from the germline V gene are MGHRA and YSYEKL. The ends lost 4 bases at V and 2 bases at J; junction bases unmatched: 4. The CDR3 runs to 15 residues. Study-wide results and caveats: Sharing across four donors was highest in naive CD4 (roughly 5%) and lowest in memory CD8 (0.4%). Genetic and exposure-history diversity was limited by the small donor number.

Material: naive CD8+ T cells sorted from blood. This TCR was sampled from a man aged 18 to 29 in good health. The genes are TRBV4-1 and TRBJ2-1; 8 bases agree with TRBD2. The CDR3 DNA is TGCGCCAGCAGCCCGCTAGCGGGTCCCTACAATGAGCAGTTCTTC. Its protein is CASSPLAGPYNEQFF.